Presented here are 30 T cell receptor beta chains from one specimen sequenced in a study of beta chain features in type 1 diabetes. TCRB transcripts that were expressed got sequenced, as all of the isolated RNA had been reverse transcribed. Clones were sequenced by immunoSEQ multiplex PCR, and TCRdb holds only the in-frame ones, with some missing. The sample lists 350,000 or so clones, around a fifth occurring once. The sample comprised naive CD4+ T cells from blood. The source of these receptors is a woman in her late teens or twenties in good health.

This clone was detected a few times. The chain joins TRBV4-2 to TRBJ1-5; D not resolved. V lost 0 bases to trimming and J lost 1 base, with 7 bases between them. Germline CDR1 reads LGHNA; CDR2 reads YNFKEQ. The CDR3 is 15 residues long. This chain's CDR3 is CASSQDSASNQPQHF. CDR3 in DNA: TGTGCCAGCAGCCAAGATAGCGCGAGCAATCAGCCCCAGCATTTT.

The chain couples TRBV6-4 to TRBJ2-3, with 7 bases aligning to TRBD1. Germline V gene data show CDR1 as MRHNA and CDR2 as SNTAGT. This CDR3 spans 14 amino acids. Trimming cost V 5 bases and J 6 bases; bases outside gene matches: 8. The CDR3 nucleotides read TGTGCCAGCAGTCATACAGGGGAATCTGATACGCAGTATTTT. Translating gives CASSHTGESDTQYF.

The chain recombines TRBV11-2 with TRBJ2-7; D might be TRBD2 (5 bases). CDR1 is SGHAT, CDR2 FQNNGV, per germline. V lost 6 bases and J 7 bases, leaving 22 bases between the germline ends. CDR3 length equals 15 residues. CDR3 amino acids: CASRAPGDGLREQYF. CDR3 DNA: TGTGCCAGCAGGGCCCCCGGGGATGGGTTGAGGGAGCAGTACTTC.

CDR3 coding DNA: TGTGCCAGCAGCTGGGACAGGGGGCGCGGAGATACGCAGTATTTT. This codes for CASSWDRGRGDTQYF. V usage is TRBV7-9 and J usage is TRBJ2-3, with TRBD1 matching over 12 bases. Germline V gene sequence: CDR1 SEHNR, CDR2 FQNEAQ (reference sequence). V trimming: 4 bases; J trimming: 5 bases; junction bases outside the gene matches: 4. This CDR3 comprises 15 residues.

Only a few counts were recorded for this clone. This chain links TRBV2 with TRBJ2-5, with 8 bases aligning to TRBD1. Germline V gene sequence: CDR1 SNHLY, CDR2 FYNNEI. The CDR3 is 13 residues long. J lost 5 bases, V lost 7 bases, and 6 bases had no gene match. CDR3 in amino acids: CASTSRQGETQYF. CDR3 nucleotides: TGTGCCAGCACCTCTCGACAGGGGGAGACCCAGTACTTC. The complete variable domain, with remaining parts taken from reference TRBV2 and TRBJ2-5, reads EPEVTQTPSHQVTQMGQEVILRCVPISNHLYFYWYRQILGQKVEFLVSFYNNEISEKSEIFDDQFSVERPDGSNFTLKIRSTKLEDSAMYFCASTSRQGETQYFGPGTRLLVL.

This clone was observed a few times. The chain carries TRBV5-4 and TRBJ1-2; TRBD1 aligns across 10 bases. CDR3 length: 14 amino acids. Trimming took 7 bases from V and 8 from J; bases not matched to a gene: 11. Germline V gene data show CDR1 as SGHNT and CDR2 as YYREEE (reference sequence). For the CDR3, the DNA is TGTGCCAGCGGGCCTGGACAGGGGGGAAGGGGCTACACCTTC. Protein product: CASGPGQGGRGYTF.

The V gene is TRBV5-1, the J gene TRBJ2-7, with 13 bases fitting TRBD2. The CDR3 has 18 residues. V gave up 4 bases and J gave up 5 bases; unmatched junction bases: 15. The germline V gene has CDR1 SGHRS and CDR2 YFSETQ. Written as DNA, the CDR3 is TGCGCCAGCAGCGTAACGAGGGGGCGACTAGCGGGAGGAAACGAGCAGTACTTC. This encodes CASSVTRGRLAGGNEQYF.

The chain links TRBV19 to TRBJ2-3, with a tentative D call TRBD2 (5 bases). The V gene lost 5 bases and the J gene lost 6 bases, with 12 bases spanning the gap. The germline V gene encodes CDR1 LNHDA and CDR2 SQIVND (reference sequence). CDR3 length: 13 amino acids. CDR3 amino acids: CASSSRLRDTQYF. The DNA of the CDR3 is TGTGCCAGTAGTTCTCGACTAAGGGATACGCAGTATTTT.

The rearrangement joins TRBV25-1 to TRBJ2-7; D is unresolved. Germline V gene sequence: CDR1 MGHDK, CDR2 SYGVNS. The CDR3 has 13 amino acids. V lost 6 bases to trimming and J lost 4 bases, with 13 bases between them. The CDR3 nucleotides read TGTGCCAGCAGCCCATTAGTCTCATACGAGCAGTACTTC. Translation: CASSPLVSYEQYF.

The chain recombines TRBV7-9 with TRBJ1-1; the D is unclear. V was shortened by 1 base and J by 11 bases, with 8 bases between the two germline ends. Germline V CDR1 and CDR2: SEHNR, FQNEAQ (reference sequence). The length of the CDR3 is 11 residues. The CDR3 reads CASSLGGYAFF. Here the CDR3 DNA reads TGTGCCAGCAGCTTAGGAGGGTACGCTTTCTTT.

The gene calls are TRBV30 and TRBJ1-1; D is uncertain. V lost 2 bases and J 8 bases, leaving 12 bases between the germline ends. This CDR3 has 12 amino acids. CDR1 and CDR2 (germline): GTSNPN, SVGIG (reference sequence). The CDR3 protein is CAWSKPPQEAFF. CDR3 nucleotide sequence: TGTGCCTGGAGTAAGCCCCCGCAAGAAGCTTTCTTT.

This clone occurred a few times. The chain couples TRBV30 to TRBJ1-1; maybe TRBD1 (5 bases). Trimming removed 5 bases at V and 6 bases at J, with 19 bases between. Germline V gene sequence: CDR1 GTSNPN, CDR2 SVGIG (reference sequence). This CDR3 comprises 14 residues. Here the CDR3 DNA reads TGTGCCTGGGGTCCTTGGAGGGGCCGCGCTGAAGCTTTCTTT. Amino acid sequence: CAWGPWRGRAEAFF.

This clone was found a few times. The CDR3 DNA sequence: TGCAGCGTTGGGACACTTAGGGGGGGCTACACCTTC. Translating it yields CSVGTLRGGYTF. This chain joins TRBV29-1 and TRBJ1-2, with a possible D match to TRBD1 (6 bases). The CDR3 runs 12 residues. The V and J ends lost 4 bases and 8 bases respectively, with 14 bases between them. Germline CDR1 and CDR2: SQVTM and ANQGSEA. Supplemented by reference TRBV29-1 and TRBJ1-2, the full variable domain reads SAVISQKPSRDICQRGTSLTIQCQVDSQVTMMFWYRQQPGQSLTLIATANQGSEATYESGFVIDKFPISRPNLTFSTLTVSNMSPEDSSIYLCSVGTLRGGYTFGSGTRLTVV.

The chain joins TRBV6-5 to TRBJ1-1; tentative D call: TRBD1 (6 bases). Between the trimmed V and J ends, which lost 5 bases and 8 bases, there was a span of 21 bases. The CDR3 contains 15 residues. Germline V gene sequence: CDR1 MNHEY, CDR2 SVGAGI. The DNA for the CDR3 is TGTGCCAGCAGTCCCCGGGCGGGGGCGGCTTCAGAAGCTTTCTTT. Translating it yields CASSPRAGAASEAFF.

With regard to this clone: Within the sample, other DNA sequences also encode this same CDR3. This rearrangement joins TRBV5-1 to TRBJ1-5, with D possibly matching TRBD1 (6 bases). V was shortened by 0 bases and J by 1 base, with 8 bases between the two germline ends. Germline V CDR1 and CDR2: SGHRS, YFSETQ. The CDR3 spans 15 residues. The CDR3 sequence is CASSLAGDSNQPQHF. The CDR3 DNA sequence: TGCGCCAGCAGCTTGGCAGGGGACAGCAATCAGCCCCAGCATTTT.

This clone was counted only a few times. The CDR3 coding sequence is TGCAGCCCTATGCAGTTGGGGGCAGGGAACACTGAAGCTTTCTTT. Translating gives CSPMQLGAGNTEAFF. This chain uses TRBV29-1 with TRBJ1-1; weak D call: TRBD1 (6 bases). The V gene lost 8 bases and the J gene lost 1 base, with 20 bases spanning the gap. Germline V lookup: CDR1 SQVTM, CDR2 ANQGSEA. This CDR3 has 15 amino acids. Supplemented by reference TRBV29-1 and TRBJ1-1, the full variable domain reads SAVISQKPSRDICQRGTSLTIQCQVDSQVTMMFWYRQQPGQSLTLIATANQGSEATYESGFVIDKFPISRPNLTFSTLTVSNMSPEDSSIYLCSPMQLGAGNTEAFFGQGTRLTVV.

This clone has only a few counts. The chain couples TRBV9 to TRBJ1-1; no definite D call. Trimming took 0 bases from V and 4 from J, leaving 10 bases between them. Germline CDR1 reads SGDLS; CDR2 reads YYNGEE. The CDR3 runs to 14 residues. Here the CDR3 DNA reads TGTGCCAGCAGCGTAGGCGACGGCGGCACTGAAGCTTTCTTT. This sequence encodes CASSVGDGGTEAFF.

This clone was counted a few times. This chain joins TRBV7-3 and TRBJ2-5; 7 nucleotides agree with TRBD1. The ends lost 3 bases at V and 3 bases at J; junction bases unmatched: 1. This CDR3 contains 13 residues. CDR1 is SGHTA, CDR2 FQGTGA, per germline. As DNA, the CDR3 is TGTGCCAGCAGCTTTGACAGGGAAGAGACCCAGTACTTC. Residues: CASSFDREETQYF.

This clone has a handful of counts. The chain couples TRBV30 to TRBJ2-7, with TRBD1 matching 8 bases. From germline, CDR1 is GTSNPN and CDR2 SVGIG (reference sequence). With V trimmed by 6 bases and J by 0 bases, 4 bases remained unmatched. The CDR3 runs to 13 residues. CDR3: CACVQGVSYEQYF. The CDR3, as DNA: TGTGCCTGCGTACAGGGGGTCTCCTACGAGCAGTACTTC.

This clone was seen only a few times. CDR3 amino acids: CASSSKRERPFF. The CDR3 DNA reads as TGTGCCAGCAGTTCTAAGCGGGAGAGGCCGTTCTTC. The chain combines TRBV7-9 with TRBJ2-1; the match to TRBD2 covers 8 bases. CDR1 is SEHNR, CDR2 FQNEAQ, per germline (reference sequence). The CDR3 is 12 amino acids. J was trimmed by 15 bases and V by 6 bases; bases with no gene match: 10.

This clone was seen a handful of times. The rearrangement uses TRBV30 and TRBJ2-7; possibly TRBD1 for D (6 bases). The ends were cut back, 3 bases at V and 4 bases at J, with 13 bases in the middle. This CDR3 contains 13 residues. The V gene's germline CDR1 is GTSNPN and CDR2 SVGIG (reference sequence). The CDR3 nucleotides are TGTGCCTGGAGCCCAGGGGCAATGTACGAGCAGTACTTC. Its translation is CAWSPGAMYEQYF.

The V gene is TRBV30, the J gene TRBJ2-7; 7 nucleotides agree with TRBD1. The germline V gene has CDR1 GTSNPN and CDR2 SVGIG (reference sequence). This CDR3 is 16 amino acids long. Germline trimming cut 2 bases from V and 7 bases from J; bases unmatched to any gene: 17. Written as DNA, the CDR3 is TGTGCCTGGAGTTCGCCCCGGACAGGTCCGGAGAGGGAGCAGTACTTC. Amino acid sequence: CAWSSPRTGPEREQYF.

This clone was detected a few times. The chain links TRBV5-1 to TRBJ1-6; TRBD1 matches at 7 bases. This CDR3 contains 15 residues. Looked up from germline, CDR1 is SGHRS and CDR2 is YFSETQ. Losses at the gene ends were 2 bases for V and 6 bases for J; bases not matched to a gene: 5. In nucleotides, the CDR3 is TGCGCCAGCAGCTTAGGGGGCTATAGTAATTCACCCCTCCACTTT. It translates to CASSLGGYSNSPLHF.

This clone was seen a handful of times. The V and J genes are TRBV9 and TRBJ1-2; maybe TRBD1 (6 bases). Germline loops: CDR1 SGDLS, CDR2 YYNGEE. The V end lost 1 base, the J end lost 3 bases, and 10 bases lay between the germline ends. This CDR3 contains 14 residues. In nucleotides, the CDR3 is TGTGCCAGCAGCGTAAACCCAGGGGACTATGGCTACACCTTC. The encoded protein is CASSVNPGDYGYTF.

This chain connects TRBV7-2 to TRBJ2-2; 7 bases match TRBD1. V lost 6 bases, J lost 6 bases, and 7 bases stayed unmatched. The CDR3 length is 14 residues. In germline, CDR1 is SGHTA, CDR2 FQGNSA. The CDR3 sequence is CASRVTGVAGELFF. The DNA of the CDR3 is TGTGCCAGCAGGGTAACAGGGGTCGCCGGGGAGCTGTTTTTT.

This chain links TRBV30 with TRBJ1-1, with TRBD1 matching over 7 bases. The germline CDR1 and CDR2 sequences are GTSNPN and SVGIG (reference sequence). V was clipped by 4 bases and J by 10 bases; unmatched bases: 12. The CDR3 extends over 13 amino acids. CDR3 sequence: CAWKSTGEMGAFF. CDR3 bases: TGTGCCTGGAAGAGTACAGGGGAAATGGGAGCTTTCTTT.

The chain carries TRBV6-6 and TRBJ2-7; D gene uncertain. Trimming removed 7 bases at V and 3 bases at J, with 13 bases between. The CDR3 is 13 amino acids. Germline CDR1 reads MNHNY; CDR2 reads SVGAGI (reference sequence). For the CDR3, the DNA is TGTGCCAGCACGTCAGCCCAGCGCTACGAGCAGTACTTC. Its translation: CASTSAQRYEQYF.

This clone was seen only a few times. The V gene is TRBV7-2, the J gene TRBJ2-7; 8 nucleotides agree with TRBD2. The germline V gene has CDR1 SGHTA and CDR2 FQGNSA. V trimming: 1 base; J trimming: 7 bases; junction bases outside the gene matches: 9. The CDR3 runs to 15 residues. The CDR3 reads CASSLVGTGGKEQYF. The CDR3 coding sequence is TGTGCCAGCAGCTTAGTTGGTACGGGGGGGAAAGAGCAGTACTTC.

This chain uses TRBV11-1 with TRBJ2-5; 8 bases match TRBD1. In germline, CDR1 is SGHAT, CDR2 FQDESV (reference sequence). The CDR3 is 16 amino acids. Trimming removed 4 bases from V and 1 base from J; junction bases left unmatched: 8. The CDR3 reads CASSSTGGLLQETQYF. The CDR3, as DNA: TGTGCCAGCAGCTCAACAGGGGGTCTCCTCCAAGAGACCCAGTACTTC.

This clone was recorded a few times. The gene calls are TRBV5-6 and TRBJ1-2; D call uncertain. The CDR3 contains 13 residues. V was trimmed by 0 bases and J by 6 bases, leaving 9 bases between them. The V gene's germline CDR1 is SGHDT and CDR2 YYEEEE. The CDR3, as DNA: TGTGCCAGCAGCTTGGTGCCAGGTGATGGCTACACCTTC. Encoded protein: CASSLVPGDGYTF.